The rows below give T cell receptor beta chains drawn from one sample of a study of cytomegalovirus exposure and HLA in healthy donors. Profiling relied on immunoSEQ multiplex PCR, and the TCRdb table lists in-frame clones only, not all of them. The sample contains tens of thousands of clones, around 95% of which appear only once. What was sequenced was PBMCs. The source of these receptors is a woman aged 18-35 years in good health and CMV-seropositive. Each CDR3 is given with its conserved first and last residue. Fields, in order: J gene, CDR3 length, D gene, V gene, clone size, CDR3 protein, CDR3 DNA. A D gene is named only where the DNA matches it firmly. Clone size, where shown, is once, few, many, or a class for clones that have expanded.

J: TRBJ2-1; length: 17; D: TRBD2; V: TRBV4-3; size: NA; CDR3: CASSQLAGGLNYNEQFF; DNA: TGCGCCAGCAGCCAGTTAGCGGGGGGCCTTAATTACAATGAGCAGTTCTTC
J: TRBJ2-7; length: 14; D: NA; V: TRBV7-2; size: NA; CDR3: CASTIPAVTYEQYF; DNA: TGTGCCAGCACCATCCCAGCGGTCACCTACGAGCAGTACTTC
J: TRBJ1-2; length: 14; D: NA; V: TRBV6-5; size: NA; CDR3: CASSYSQVGYGYTF; DNA: TGTGCCAGCAGTTACTCGCAGGTCGGCTATGGCTACACCTTC
J: TRBJ1-2; length: 18; D: NA; V: TRBV23-1; size: NA; CDR3: CASSHYRGIQVRNYGYTF; DNA: TGCGCCAGCAGTCATTATCGGGGGATACAGGTTCGGAACTATGGCTACACCTTC
J: TRBJ2-7; length: 12; D: TRBD1; V: TRBV19; size: NA; CDR3: CSAGTGQNEQYF; DNA: TGTTCCGCTGGGACAGGGCAGAACGAGCAGTACTTC
J: TRBJ2-5; length: 17; D: TRBD2; V: TRBV18; size: NA; CDR3: CASSPSGGPNNQETQYF; DNA: TGTGCCAGCTCACCAAGCGGGGGCCCCAATAACCAAGAGACCCAGTACTTC
J: TRBJ2-3; length: 15; D: TRBD1; V: TRBV9; size: once; CDR3: CASSGTGLSTDTQYF; DNA: TGTGCCAGCAGCGGGACAGGCCTTAGCACAGATACGCAGTATTTT
J: TRBJ1-1; length: 15; D: NA; V: TRBV4-1; size: NA; CDR3: CASRPRQILNTEAFF; DNA: TGCGCCAGCAGGCCGCGACAGATCTTGAACACTGAAGCTTTCTTT
J: TRBJ1-3; length: 15; D: TRBD1; V: TRBV7-2; size: NA; CDR3: CASSQNRDRVYTIYF; DNA: TGTGCCAGCAGCCAAAACCGGGACAGGGTTTACACCATATATTTT
J: TRBJ2-7; length: 16; D: TRBD2; V: TRBV10-1; size: NA; CDR3: CASTRDSGRGSYEQYF; DNA: TGCGCCAGCACGCGAGATAGCGGGAGAGGATCCTACGAGCAGTACTTC
J: TRBJ2-7; length: 14; D: TRBD1; V: TRBV7-2; size: NA; CDR3: CASSLEQGAYEQYF; DNA: TGTGCCAGCAGCTTAGAGCAGGGGGCCTACGAGCAGTACTTC
J: TRBJ1-2; length: 14; D: NA; V: TRBV11-2; size: NA; CDR3: CASTSNRVMAGYTF; DNA: TGTGCCAGCACCTCGAACAGGGTTATGGCTGGCTACACCTTC
J: TRBJ1-5; length: 16; D: NA; V: TRBV6-4; size: NA; CDR3: CASSDSFRERNQPQHF; DNA: TGTGCCAGCAGTGACTCGTTCCGGGAGAGGAATCAGCCCCAGCATTTT
J: TRBJ2-1; length: 14; D: TRBD2; V: TRBV6-5; size: NA; CDR3: CASSASGSASKQFF; DNA: TGTGCCAGCAGCGCAAGCGGGAGTGCCTCCAAGCAGTTCTTC
J: TRBJ1-1; length: 15; D: NA; V: TRBV5-4; size: few; CDR3: CASSLARDLNTEAFF; DNA: TGTGCCAGCAGCTTGGCACGGGATCTGAACACTGAAGCTTTCTTT
J: TRBJ1-1; length: 13; D: TRBD1; V: TRBV5-4; size: NA; CDR3: CASSTDRDTEAFF; DNA: TGTGCCAGCAGCACCGACAGGGACACTGAAGCTTTCTTT
J: TRBJ2-5; length: 14; D: TRBD2; V: TRBV7-9; size: NA; CDR3: CASSGTSGLGAQYF; DNA: TGTGCCAGCAGCGGGACTAGCGGGCTGGGGGCCCAGTACTTC
J: TRBJ2-7; length: 15; D: NA; V: TRBV2; size: NA; CDR3: CASSEGGAISYEQYF; DNA: TGTGCCAGCAGTGAAGGCGGGGCGATCTCCTACGAGCAGTACTTC
J: TRBJ2-7; length: 14; D: TRBD1; V: TRBV11-2; size: once; CDR3: CASSPGTGAYEQYF; DNA: TGTGCCAGCAGTCCCGGGACAGGAGCCTACGAGCAGTACTTC
J: TRBJ1-5; length: 15; D: NA; V: TRBV7-2; size: NA; CDR3: CASSDLLEPNQPQHF; DNA: TGTGCCAGCAGCGACCTTCTGGAGCCCAATCAGCCCCAGCATTTT
J: TRBJ2-3; length: 13; D: NA; V: TRBV5-1; size: NA; CDR3: CASSLGQPDTQYF; DNA: TGCGCCAGCAGCTTAGGACAGCCAGATACGCAGTATTTT
J: TRBJ1-4; length: 14; D: NA; V: TRBV30; size: NA; CDR3: CAWSGSRVREKLFF; DNA: TGTGCCTGGAGTGGATCCAGGGTTCGTGAAAAACTGTTTTTT
J: TRBJ1-6; length: 15; D: TRBD1; V: TRBV30; size: NA; CDR3: CAWSVSTGGDSPLHF; DNA: TGTGCCTGGAGTGTATCGACAGGGGGTGATTCACCCCTCCACTTT
J: TRBJ2-3; length: 19; D: NA; V: TRBV7-9; size: NA; CDR3: CASSLEWGLSVTPTDTQYF; DNA: TGTGCCAGCAGCCTCGAGTGGGGGCTCTCGGTGACACCCACAGATACGCAGTATTTT
J: TRBJ1-4; length: 14; D: NA; V: TRBV6-4; size: NA; CDR3: CASSWTPTNEKLFF; DNA: TGTGCCAGCAGTTGGACACCAACTAATGAAAAACTGTTTTTT
J: TRBJ1-5; length: 15; D: NA; V: TRBV4-1; size: NA; CDR3: CASSQVSEGNQPQHF; DNA: TGCGCCAGCAGCCAAGTTTCAGAGGGCAATCAGCCCCAGCATTTT
J: TRBJ1-1; length: 12; D: NA; V: TRBV7-2; size: NA; CDR3: CASREERVGAFF; DNA: TGTGCCAGCAGGGAGGAGAGGGTAGGCGCTTTCTTT
J: TRBJ2-3; length: 14; D: NA; V: TRBV7-8; size: NA; CDR3: CASSLHSLSDTQYF; DNA: TGTGCCAGCAGCTTACACAGCCTCTCGGATACGCAGTATTTT
J: TRBJ2-5; length: 15; D: TRBD2; V: TRBV10-2; size: NA; CDR3: CASRETAGGGETQYF; DNA: TGCGCCAGCAGAGAGACAGCGGGAGGTGGAGAGACCCAGTACTTC
J: TRBJ2-5; length: 12; D: NA; V: TRBV6-6; size: NA; CDR3: CASSYSEGTQYF; DNA: TGTGCCAGCAGTTACAGTGAGGGGACCCAGTACTTC
J: TRBJ2-7; length: 16; D: TRBD1; V: TRBV19; size: NA; CDR3: CASSIDRATGIYEQYF; DNA: TGTGCCAGTAGTATAGATCGGGCGACAGGGATCTACGAGCAGTACTTC
J: TRBJ1-2; length: 15; D: NA; V: TRBV4-1; size: NA; CDR3: CASRPGTGSNYGYTF; DNA: TGCGCCAGCAGGCCGGGTACAGGCTCTAACTATGGCTACACCTTC
J: TRBJ2-7; length: 15; D: TRBD1; V: TRBV5-6; size: NA; CDR3: CASSARDRGLYEQYF; DNA: TGTGCCAGCAGCGCCCGGGACAGGGGCCTTTACGAGCAGTACTTC
J: TRBJ2-5; length: 16; D: TRBD2; V: TRBV11-2; size: NA; CDR3: CASSLDLLAGEETQYF; DNA: TGTGCCAGCAGCTTAGATTTGCTAGCGGGAGAAGAGACCCAGTACTTC
J: TRBJ1-2; length: 14; D: NA; V: TRBV6-5; size: NA; CDR3: CASSYGGESYGYTF; DNA: TGTGCCAGCAGTTACGGGGGGGAGAGCTATGGCTACACCTTC
J: TRBJ2-7; length: 11; D: NA; V: TRBV21-1; size: NA; CDR3: CASIDNYEQYF; DNA: TGTGCCAGCATAGATAACTACGAGCAGTACTTC
J: TRBJ2-3; length: 18; D: TRBD2; V: TRBV27; size: NA; CDR3: CASSLGMIAGGSTDTQYF; DNA: TGTGCCAGCAGTTTGGGGATGATAGCGGGAGGTAGCACAGATACGCAGTATTTT
J: TRBJ2-7; length: 13; D: TRBD1; V: TRBV30; size: NA; CDR3: CAWNPGQIYEQYF; DNA: TGTGCCTGGAACCCGGGACAGATCTACGAGCAGTACTTC
J: TRBJ2-7; length: 16; D: NA; V: TRBV7-9; size: NA; CDR3: CASSPAASSGPYEQYF; DNA: TGTGCCAGCAGCCCAGCCGCAAGCAGCGGCCCCTACGAGCAGTACTTC
J: TRBJ2-7; length: 13; D: TRBD2; V: TRBV6-5; size: NA; CDR3: CASSPGTNYEQYF; DNA: TGTGCCAGCAGCCCCGGGACTAACTACGAGCAGTACTTC
J: TRBJ2-1; length: 15; D: TRBD2; V: TRBV13; size: once; CDR3: CASSLPSGSYNEQFF; DNA: TGTGCCAGCAGCCTCCCTAGCGGCTCCTACAATGAGCAGTTCTTC
J: TRBJ1-2; length: 13; D: NA; V: TRBV30; size: NA; CDR3: CAWSVNIDYGYTF; DNA: TGTGCCTGGAGTGTAAATATCGACTATGGCTACACCTTC
J: TRBJ2-6; length: 13; D: TRBD1; V: TRBV30; size: NA; CDR3: CARQGAGANVLTF; DNA: TGTGCAAGACAGGGGGCCGGGGCCAACGTCCTGACTTTC
J: TRBJ2-3; length: 15; D: TRBD1; V: TRBV6-5; size: NA; CDR3: CASRPGQGRTDTQYF; DNA: TGTGCCAGCAGACCTGGACAGGGCCGCACAGATACGCAGTATTTT
J: TRBJ2-3; length: 12; D: NA; V: TRBV9; size: NA; CDR3: CASSVERDTQYF; DNA: TGTGCCAGCAGCGTGGAGCGGGATACGCAGTATTTT
J: TRBJ2-2; length: 13; D: TRBD2; V: TRBV19; size: NA; CDR3: CASSRTSSGELFF; DNA: TGTGCCAGTAGCCGGACTAGTTCTGGGGAGCTGTTTTTT
J: TRBJ2-2; length: 17; D: NA; V: TRBV9; size: NA; CDR3: CASSVGGGASLTGELFF; DNA: TGTGCCAGCAGCGTAGGGGGAGGAGCCTCTTTAACCGGGGAGCTGTTTTTT
J: TRBJ2-3; length: 15; D: TRBD2; V: TRBV10-3; size: NA; CDR3: CAISEDSGGPDTQYF; DNA: TGTGCCATCAGTGAGGATAGCGGGGGGCCCGATACGCAGTATTTT
J: TRBJ2-4; length: 18; D: TRBD2; V: TRBV5-1; size: NA; CDR3: CASSLAVLAGQAKNIQYF; DNA: TGCGCCAGCAGCTTGGCCGTCTTAGCGGGGCAAGCCAAAAACATTCAGTACTTC
J: TRBJ2-1; length: 17; D: NA; V: TRBV12-1; size: NA; CDR3: CASSFNRGLVHYNEQFF; DNA: TGTGCCAGCAGCTTCAACAGGGGGCTGGTCCACTACAATGAGCAGTTCTTC
J: TRBJ2-3; length: 18; D: TRBD2; V: TRBV7-8; size: NA; CDR3: CASSLALAGGPSTDTQYF; DNA: TGTGCCAGCAGCTTAGCGCTAGCGGGAGGGCCGAGCACAGATACGCAGTATTTT
J: TRBJ1-2; length: 13; D: NA; V: TRBV25-1; size: NA; CDR3: CASRDIANYGYTF; DNA: TGTGCCAGCAGGGACATCGCTAACTATGGCTACACCTTC